The sequence of this T cell receptor (beta chain) was determined in a study of blood T cell repertoires in COVID-19. V lost 0 bases, J lost 4 bases, and 10 bases lay in between. CDR1 is SGDLS and CDR2 is YYNGEE in the germline V gene. The length of the CDR3 is 14 residues. Using immunoSEQ multiplex PCR, the repertoire was profiled, and TCRdb retains in-frame clones only, with some absent. In the table there are about 140,000 clones, 84% of which are singletons. The sample was peripheral blood. The chain recombines TRBV9 with TRBJ1-1; no reliable D call. The clonotype originates from a man in his thirties or forties with COVID-19, enrolled during active disease. As DNA, the CDR3 is TGTGCCAGCAGCGTAGCTAGCACCCGCACTGAAGCTTTCTTT. Encoded protein: CASSVASTRTEAFF.